A single TCR beta chain is shown here with its context. What it recognizes is unknown. The record originates from a study of T cell responses to AZD1222 COVID-19 vaccine. Overall study results and limits: Without day 14 samples, only post-peak T cell repertoires were studied.

Data came from immunoSEQ multiplex PCR; TCRdb stores just in-frame clones and leaves some out. Here the sample spans some 55,000 clones, 87% being singletons. V shed 3 bases and J shed 0 bases, with 11 bases lying between them. Germline lookup yields CDR1 MDHEN and CDR2 SYDVKM. The CDR3 spans 16 residues. This chain connects TRBV28 to TRBJ1-4, with D tentatively TRBD1 (5 bases). This TCR derives from an adult in good health. The sequencing here drew on peripheral blood, taken on day 0 of AZD1222 vaccination. The CDR3 DNA is TGTGCCAGCAGTTTTGCCGGGACCGCAACTAATGAAAAACTGTTTTTT. This codes for CASSFAGTATNEKLFF.